Shown below are 7 T cell receptor beta chains from a single sample sequenced in a study of CD8 T cells in Susac syndrome. RNA in amounts of about 0.5 to 1 ug was reverse transcribed with random hexamers. TCRdb called the immunoSEQ multiplex PCR reads again in MiXCR, with one record for every CDR3 protein. Here the sample spans roughly 200,000 distinct CDR3 sequences, 95% being singletons. Sequenced input: CD4+ T cells from PBMCs. The receptor set was obtained from a human donor with multiple sclerosis.

V usage is TRBV30 and J usage is TRBJ1-5; D ambiguous. There are 13 residues in the CDR3. Trimming cost V 2 bases and J 6 bases, with 11 bases left between them. The germline CDR1 and CDR2 sequences are GTSNPN and SVGIG (reference sequence). CDR3 bases: TGTGCCTGGAGTAAGGCTACGATTCAGCCCCAGCATTTT. Protein: CAWSKATIQPQHF.

The rearrangement joins TRBV30 to TRBJ1-4, with TRBD1 as a possible D gene (6 bases). This CDR3 region has 12 residues. CDR1 and CDR2 (germline): GTSNPN, SVGIG (reference sequence). Trimming took off 0 bases at V and 7 bases at J, with 6 bases between the two ends. The DNA of the CDR3 is TGTGCCTGGAGTGTAGGGGGTGAAAAACTGTTTTTT. It translates to CAWSVGGEKLFF.

The rearrangement links TRBV2 to TRBJ2-7; maybe TRBD1 (6 bases). Germline lookup yields CDR1 SNHLY and CDR2 FYNNEI. Trimming pared 8 bases from V and 1 base from J, leaving 6 bases between. This CDR3 has 11 amino acids. The CDR3 DNA sequence: TGTGCCAGCGGACAGTCCTACGAGCAGTACTTC. Translating gives CASGQSYEQYF.

The V gene is TRBV7-9, the J gene TRBJ1-1; tentative D call: TRBD1 (5 bases). The V and J ends lost 2 bases and 5 bases respectively, with 15 bases between them. Germline CDR1 SEHNR, CDR2 FQNEAQ (reference sequence). The CDR3 is 15 residues long. CDR3 sequence reads: CASSLSGRVSTEAFF. The CDR3 DNA reads TGTGCCAGCAGCTTATCGGGACGAGTGTCTACTGAAGCTTTCTTT.

Only one count was recorded for this clonotype. A read error may produce the germline difference seen at one junction end. The rearrangement uses TRBV3-1 and TRBJ2-5; the match to TRBD2 covers 11 bases. The CDR3 is 15 amino acids. From germline, CDR1 is LGHDT and CDR2 YNNKEL (reference sequence). In nucleotides, the CDR3 is TGTGCCGGCAGCCAAGAGGCCGGGACTAGCGGCATACAGTACTTC. Its translation is CAGSQEAGTSGIQYF.

This chain joins TRBV20-1 and TRBJ1-6, with 8 bases lining up with TRBD1. V dropped 6 bases and J dropped 7; count of bases not matched to a gene: 5. Germline V lookup: CDR1 DFQATT, CDR2 SNEGSKA (reference sequence). The CDR3 length is 13 residues. The CDR3 spells CSADRGPNSPLHF. DNA for the CDR3: TGCAGTGCCGACAGGGGTCCGAATTCACCCCTCCACTTT.

This chain uses TRBV4-1 with TRBJ2-7; D remains ambiguous. Germline loops: CDR1 MGHRA, CDR2 YSYEKL. This CDR3 region has 15 residues. V was clipped by 3 bases and J by 5 bases, with 17 bases between them. The CDR3 region is CASSQGLTVLHEQYF. The CDR3 DNA is TGCGCCAGCAGCCAGGGTCTTACAGTATTGCACGAGCAGTACTTC.